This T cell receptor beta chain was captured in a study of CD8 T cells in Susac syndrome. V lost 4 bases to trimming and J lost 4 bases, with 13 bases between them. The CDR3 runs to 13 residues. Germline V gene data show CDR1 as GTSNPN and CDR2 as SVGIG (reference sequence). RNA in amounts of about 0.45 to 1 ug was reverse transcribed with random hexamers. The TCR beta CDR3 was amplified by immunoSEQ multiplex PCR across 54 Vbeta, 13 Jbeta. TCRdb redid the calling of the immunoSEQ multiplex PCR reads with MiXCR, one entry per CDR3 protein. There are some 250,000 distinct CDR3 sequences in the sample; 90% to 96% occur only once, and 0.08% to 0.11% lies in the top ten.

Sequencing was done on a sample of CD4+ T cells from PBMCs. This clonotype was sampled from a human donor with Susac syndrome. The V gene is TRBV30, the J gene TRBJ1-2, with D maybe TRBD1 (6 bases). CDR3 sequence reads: CAWILDRTYGYTF. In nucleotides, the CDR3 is TGTGCCTGGATCCTTGACAGGACCTATGGCTACACCTTC. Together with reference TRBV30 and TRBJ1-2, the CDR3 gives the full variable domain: SQTIHQWPATLVQPVGSPLSLECTVEGTSNPNLYWYRQAAGRGLQLLFYSVGIGQISSEVPQNLSASRPQDRQFILSSKKLLLSDSGFYLCAWILDRTYGYTFGSGTRLTVV.